Shown below are 18 T cell receptor beta chains from a single sample sequenced in a study of a mutant IDH1 vaccine in newly diagnosed glioma. Assay used: immunoSEQ multiplex PCR; TCRdb lists only in-frame clones, some missing. The table records some 30,000 clones, around 77% of them present only once. Documented time point: week 35, safety follow-up. The investigators gave 300 ug of mutant IDH1 20-mer peptide in each vaccine dose, together with topical imiquimod. For these TCRs, the target antigens are not known. The sample in question was PBMCs, obtained from a glioma patient whose treatment included an IDH1 peptide vaccine. These receptors were collected from a woman under 40 with glioma. Some clones in this sample may be carry-over from other donors' samples.

This chain uses TRBV19 with TRBJ2-1; TRBD2 agrees at 9 bases. V dropped 5 bases and J dropped 4; count of bases not matched to a gene: 3. CDR1 LNHDA and CDR2 SQIVND come from the germline V gene (reference sequence). CDR3 length: 14 residues. As DNA, the CDR3 is TGTGCCAGTAGTTCGCGGGAGGGGTACAATGAGCAGTTCTTC. It codes for CASSSREGYNEQFF.

This clone was found a few times. The chain is built from TRBV5-6 and TRBJ1-5; D perhaps matches TRBD1 (5 bases). This CDR3 has 15 residues. Germline V gene sequence: CDR1 SGHDT, CDR2 YYEEEE. V was shortened by 4 bases and J by 7 bases, with 18 bases between the two germline ends. DNA for the CDR3: TGTGCCAGCAGCATTACCGGGCAGGGTGGACAGCCCCAGCATTTT. Encoded protein: CASSITGQGGQPQHF.

This chain connects TRBV6-1 to TRBJ2-1; TRBD2 matches at 10 bases. V lost 2 bases and J lost 7; bases outside the gene matches: 8. Germline V lookup: CDR1 MNHNS, CDR2 SASEGT. The CDR3 length is 16 residues. The CDR3 here is CASSERSSGRWNEQFF. In DNA, the CDR3 is TGTGCCAGCAGTGAAAGGTCTAGCGGGAGATGGAATGAGCAGTTCTTC.

The genes are TRBV2 and TRBJ2-2; D is unclear. V lost 4 bases and J 3 bases, leaving 12 bases between the germline ends. The length of the CDR3 is 15 residues. The V gene's germline CDR1 is SNHLY and CDR2 FYNNEI. The CDR3 sequence is CASSGDTGHTGELFF. The CDR3 DNA sequence: TGTGCCAGCAGTGGGGATACCGGACACACCGGGGAGCTGTTTTTT.

This clone was counted only a few times. The rearrangement joins TRBV19 to TRBJ1-2; D gene uncertain. Trimming removed 5 bases from V and 2 bases from J, with 21 bases in between. CDR1 and CDR2 (germline): LNHDA, SQIVND (reference sequence). The CDR3 covers 17 residues. The CDR3: CASSGSSSGSYNYGYTF. The DNA for the CDR3 is TGTGCCAGTAGTGGTTCGTCGTCAGGCTCCTACAACTATGGCTACACCTTC.

This chain links TRBV4-2 with TRBJ2-7, with 12 bases lining up with TRBD2. Germline lookup yields CDR1 LGHNA and CDR2 YNFKEQ. V shed 0 bases, J shed 3 bases, and the junction held 6 bases outside the gene matches. The CDR3 runs to 17 residues. CDR3 amino acids: CASSQERLAGVVYEQYF. The CDR3 coding sequence is TGTGCCAGCAGCCAAGAAAGACTAGCGGGAGTCGTCTACGAGCAGTACTTC.

The chain's CDR3 is CASSWVDSRGTYGYTF. CDR3 DNA: TGTGCCAGCAGCTGGGTTGATTCCAGGGGAACCTATGGCTACACCTTC. The rearrangement uses TRBV5-6 and TRBJ1-2; maybe TRBD1 (6 bases). In germline, CDR1 is SGHDT, CDR2 YYEEEE. Trimming removed 3 bases at V and 4 bases at J, with 19 bases between. The CDR3 length is 16 residues.

The chain links TRBV11-1 to TRBJ2-2; no clear D gene. This CDR3 comprises 16 residues. Germline values: CDR1 SGHAT, CDR2 FQDESV (reference sequence). Trimming removed 4 bases from V and 1 base from J, with 13 bases in between. The chain's CDR3 is CASSSVGGGNTGELFF. Written as DNA, the CDR3 is TGTGCCAGCAGCTCGGTCGGCGGCGGGAACACCGGGGAGCTGTTTTTT.

This chain connects TRBV19 to TRBJ2-5; TRBD1 matches at 8 bases. CDR3 size: 15 residues. Germline CDR1 is LNHDA and CDR2 is SQIVND (reference sequence). With 6 bases clipped from V and 4 bases from J, the junction kept 10 bases outside the gene matches. CDR3 loop: CASRRGQGAGETQYF. The CDR3 DNA reads TGTGCCAGTAGGAGGGGTCAGGGGGCTGGAGAGACCCAGTACTTC.

The J gene is TRBJ1-2, the V gene TRBV7-6; D not certain. V was clipped by 5 bases and J by 4 bases, with 14 bases between them. CDR1 is SGHVS, CDR2 FNYEAQ, per germline. The CDR3 sequence is 14 residues long. The CDR3 DNA sequence: TGTGCCAGCAGCCCCGGTCCCTCGGGCTATGGCTACACCTTC. Translated, it gives CASSPGPSGYGYTF.

The V gene is TRBV29-1, the J gene TRBJ1-1; no reliable D call. Between the trimmed V and J ends, which lost 5 bases and 2 bases, there was a span of 12 bases. Germline lookup yields CDR1 SQVTM and CDR2 ANQGSEA. There are 13 residues in the CDR3. The CDR3 region has the DNA TGCAGCGTTCAGGACCGAGGTAACACTGAAGCTTTCTTT. Translated, it gives CSVQDRGNTEAFF.

The chain has TRBV6-6 and TRBJ1-2; D might be TRBD1 (5 bases). Germline V lookup: CDR1 MNHNY, CDR2 SVGAGI (reference sequence). The CDR3 spans 11 residues. V was trimmed by 8 bases and J by 8 bases, leaving 12 bases between them. The DNA of the CDR3 is TGTGCCAGCTCCACAGGTTTCGGCTACACCTTC. This sequence encodes CASSTGFGYTF.

This chain links TRBV7-9 with TRBJ2-7; D gene uncertain. V lost 8 bases to trimming and J lost 0 bases, with 8 bases between them. Germline CDR1 is SEHNR and CDR2 is FQNEAQ (reference sequence). The CDR3 sequence is 12 residues long. The CDR3 sequence is CASGLSSYEQYF. In nucleotides, the CDR3 is TGTGCCAGCGGTCTTAGCTCCTACGAGCAGTACTTC.

The chain employs TRBV6-5 and TRBJ2-2; perhaps D is TRBD1 or TRBD2 (7 bases each). Looked up from germline, CDR1 is MNHEY and CDR2 is SVGAGI. The CDR3 contains 14 residues. V was clipped by 6 bases and J by 5 bases, with 13 bases between them. CDR3 protein: CASRRQGGTGELFF. The CDR3 DNA reads as TGTGCCAGCAGACGACAGGGAGGGACCGGGGAGCTGTTTTTT.

The sample holds a few counts of this clone. For the CDR3, the DNA is TGTGCCAGTAGTCACCGGGACAGGGGTCAAAATCAGCCCCAGCATTTT. This translates into CASSHRDRGQNQPQHF. The chain joins TRBV19 to TRBJ1-5; 10 positions agree with TRBD1. The CDR3 totals 16 residues. J gave up 4 bases and V 5 bases, and 8 bases lay outside the gene matches. From germline, CDR1 is LNHDA and CDR2 SQIVND (reference sequence).

The chain recombines TRBV5-8 with TRBJ2-7; D assignment may be TRBD1 or TRBD2 (5 bases each). Germline V gene data show CDR1 as SGHTS and CDR2 as YDEGEE. This CDR3 is built from 16 residues. Deletions cut 3 bases from V and 3 bases from J, with 19 bases between. The CDR3 region has the DNA TGTGCCAGCAGCTCAGGGTGGGGACCCACCGACTACGAGCAGTACTTC. Protein product: CASSSGWGPTDYEQYF.

The V gene is TRBV29-1, the J gene TRBJ1-2; 7 bases match TRBD1. CDR1 and CDR2 (germline): SQVTM, ANQGSEA. Trimming cost V 4 bases and J 1 base; bases outside gene matches: 9. There are 15 residues in the CDR3. This chain's CDR3 is CSVGTGETVNYGYTF. The CDR3 DNA sequence: TGCAGCGTTGGGACAGGAGAAACCGTTAACTATGGCTACACCTTC.

The chain has TRBV5-1 and TRBJ2-3; 7 nucleotides align to TRBD2. There are 16 residues in the CDR3. Germline CDR1 is SGHRS and CDR2 is YFSETQ. V dropped 0 bases and J dropped 0; count of bases not matched to a gene: 4. Written as DNA, the CDR3 is TGCGCCAGCAGCTTGGCGGTTAGCGGGAGCACAGATACGCAGTATTTT. It is translated as CASSLAVSGSTDTQYF.